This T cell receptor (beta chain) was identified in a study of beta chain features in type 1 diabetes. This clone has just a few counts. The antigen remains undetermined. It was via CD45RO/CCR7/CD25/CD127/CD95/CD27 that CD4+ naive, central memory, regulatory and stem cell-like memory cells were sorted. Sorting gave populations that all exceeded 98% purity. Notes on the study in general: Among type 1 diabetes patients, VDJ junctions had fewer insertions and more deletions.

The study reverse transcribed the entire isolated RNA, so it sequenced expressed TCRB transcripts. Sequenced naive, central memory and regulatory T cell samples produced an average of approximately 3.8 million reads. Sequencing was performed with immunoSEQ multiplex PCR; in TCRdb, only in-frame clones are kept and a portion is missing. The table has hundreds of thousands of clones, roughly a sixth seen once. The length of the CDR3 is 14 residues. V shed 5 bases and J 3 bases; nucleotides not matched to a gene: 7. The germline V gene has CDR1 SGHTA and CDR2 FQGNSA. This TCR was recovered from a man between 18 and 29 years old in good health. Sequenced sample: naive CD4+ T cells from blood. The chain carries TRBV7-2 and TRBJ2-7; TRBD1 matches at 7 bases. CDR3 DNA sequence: TGTGCCAGCAGCCCTCGACAGGGTAGCTACGAGCAGTACTTC. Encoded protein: CASSPRQGSYEQYF.